A selection of T cell receptor beta chains follows, all from one sample in a study of OX40 agonist ivuxolimab in advanced cancers. The assay was immunoSEQ multiplex PCR, and TCRdb's table has in-frame clones only and misses some. Of 55,000 to 75,000 clones in the sample, 70% to 90% were seen once. Sample: CD4+ or CD8+ T cells sorted from blood, taken in a trial of the OX40 agonist ivuxolimab. These receptors were taken from an adult with an advanced solid tumor such as melanoma, head and neck, liver or kidney cancer. The CDR3 runs from the conserved cysteine through the conserved F or W.

J | V | CDR3
TRBJ2-7 | TRBV19 | CASSSAGGPGEQYF
TRBJ2-5 | TRBV6-1 | CASSEVSTPKETQYF
TRBJ1-1 | TRBV28 | CASSLTGRTGTEAFF
TRBJ2-1 | TRBV10-3 | CAISEQNYNEQFF
TRBJ2-3 | TRBV18 | CASSLMASGSVNTQYF
TRBJ1-2 | TRBV4-2 | CASSSPTGGAGGYTF
TRBJ2-7 | TRBV18 | CASSPSLGGRYEQYF
TRBJ2-5 | TRBV18 | CASSAEREVVQETQYF
TRBJ2-7 | TRBV18 | CASSPPGQRAHEQYF
TRBJ2-3 | TRBV9 | CASSTTSGSTDTQYF
TRBJ2-3 | TRBV4-1 | CASSQDWGSTDTQYF
TRBJ2-5 | TRBV2 | CASSEETQYF
TRBJ1-5 | TRBV2 | CASSADATGNQPQHF
TRBJ2-2 | TRBV28 | CASSLNTGELFF
TRBJ2-3 | TRBV13 | CASSPSLAGAGTDTQYF
TRBJ1-1 | TRBV7-2 | CASSSDRQGSAFF
TRBJ2-1 | TRBV5-1 | CASSPVGLAGNNEQFF
TRBJ1-1 | TRBV28 | CASSLERNTEAFF